The subject of this entry is one T cell receptor (beta chain). Original analysis: Quantification of nucleated cells was approximated via reference gene primer amplification. Repertoires were generated with immunoSEQ multiplex PCR, while TCRdb's copy carries only in-frame clones and drops some. The V and J calls and clone size come from that table; D and trimming were worked out from the DNA. This table has over 85,000 clones, 85% to 90% appearing once. This entry belongs to a study of blood T cell repertoires in COVID-19. Looking at the study overall: The United States, Italy and Spain were the sources of the acute and convalescent COVID-19 samples. Nucleic acid was either cDNA or gDNA, and it came from T cells, B-cell-depleted T cells, or PBMCs.

This CDR3 comprises 15 residues. The V gene lost 5 bases and the J gene lost 7 bases, with 17 bases spanning the gap. Per the germline V gene, CDR1 is SGHAT and CDR2 is FQNNGV. This sequence was found in a human donor in a cohort sampled during active COVID-19. Sequenced material: peripheral blood. The chain carries TRBV11-2 and TRBJ1-4; D remains unclear. The CDR3 DNA sequence: TGTGCCAGCAGCCACTCGGGGTTAGGAGTTGAAAAACTGTTTTTT. This translates into CASSHSGLGVEKLFF.